Listed below are T cell receptor beta chains from one sample, sequenced in a study of early T cells in non-severe SARS-CoV-2 infection. TCRdb itself ran the 5' RACE reads through MiXCR, one entry per CDR3 protein. The sample has fewer than 110,000 distinct CDR3 sequences, roughly 11% seen once; the top ten hold about 8%. The source material was whole blood. These receptors all come from an adult who was a healthcare worker with PCR-confirmed SARS-CoV-2 infection or an uninfected control (not recorded which). Each CDR3 is given with its conserved first and last residue. Fields, in order: D gene, J gene, V gene, clone size, CDR3 length, CDR3 DNA, CDR3 protein. A D gene is named only where the DNA matches it firmly. Size values are once, few and many counts, or a class for expanded clones, and some rows have none.

D gene: .; J gene: TRBJ2-1; V gene: TRBV7-3; clone size: .; CDR3 length: 15; CDR3 DNA: TGTGCCAGCAGCTTATACTCCAGCTCCTACAATGAGCAGTTCTTC; CDR3 protein: CASSLYSSSYNEQFF
D gene: .; J gene: TRBJ2-1; V gene: TRBV30; clone size: .; CDR3 length: 16; CDR3 DNA: TGTGCCTGGAGTGGGTACGGGACCGACCCGTTTAGGGAGCAGTTCTTC; CDR3 protein: CAWSGYGTDPFREQFF
D gene: .; J gene: TRBJ2-7; V gene: TRBV7-2; clone size: few; CDR3 length: 14; CDR3 DNA: TGTGCCAGCAGCTTATCTACCCTACTTGGCGAGCAGTACTTC; CDR3 protein: CASSLSTLLGEQYF
D gene: TRBD2; J gene: TRBJ2-7; V gene: TRBV20-1; clone size: many; CDR3 length: 14; CDR3 DNA: TGCAGTGCTAGAGTAGCGGGATGGACCTACGAGCAGTACTTC; CDR3 protein: CSARVAGWTYEQYF
D gene: TRBD2; J gene: TRBJ2-1; V gene: TRBV6-2/TRBV6-3; clone size: few; CDR3 length: 17; CDR3 DNA: TGTGCCAGCACCGTCCCGGGACTAGCGGGAGGTAACTATGAGCAGTTCTTC; CDR3 protein: CASTVPGLAGGNYEQFF
D gene: .; J gene: TRBJ2-7; V gene: TRBV5-8; clone size: few; CDR3 length: 13; CDR3 DNA: TGTGCCAGCAGCTTGAGGCTCCAGAGCGGGCAGTACTTC; CDR3 protein: CASSLRLQSGQYF
D gene: .; J gene: TRBJ2-5; V gene: TRBV5-6; clone size: many; CDR3 length: 15; CDR3 DNA: TGTGCCAGCAGCTGGGGCCCGGTGGGGGAAGAGACCCAGTACTTC; CDR3 protein: CASSWGPVGEETQYF
D gene: .; J gene: TRBJ1-2; V gene: TRBV5-1; clone size: many; CDR3 length: 12; CDR3 DNA: TGCGCCAGCAGCAATCTAGGGGATGGCTACACCTTC; CDR3 protein: CASSNLGDGYTF
D gene: TRBD1; J gene: TRBJ1-2; V gene: TRBV29-1; clone size: many; CDR3 length: 13; CDR3 DNA: TGCAGCGTCCGTGGACAGGGCAACTATGGCTACACCTTC; CDR3 protein: CSVRGQGNYGYTF
D gene: .; J gene: TRBJ2-7; V gene: TRBV15; clone size: .; CDR3 length: 13; CDR3 DNA: TGTGCCACCAGCAAAGATTTATCCTACGAGCAGTACTTC; CDR3 protein: CATSKDLSYEQYF
D gene: TRBD1; J gene: TRBJ1-1; V gene: TRBV10-3; clone size: few; CDR3 length: 13; CDR3 DNA: TGTGCCGCGGCGGGACAGCCGAACACTGAAGCTTTCTTT; CDR3 protein: CAAAGQPNTEAFF
D gene: .; J gene: TRBJ2-7; V gene: TRBV28; clone size: many; CDR3 length: 16; CDR3 DNA: TGTGCCAGCAGTTTACTCACTAGCCCTAGCTCCTACGAGCAGTACTTC; CDR3 protein: CASSLLTSPSSYEQYF
D gene: .; J gene: TRBJ1-2; V gene: TRBV29-1; clone size: .; CDR3 length: 12; CDR3 DNA: TGCAGCGTTGAAATGAATAAGGATGGCTACACCTTC; CDR3 protein: CSVEMNKDGYTF
D gene: .; J gene: TRBJ1-5; V gene: TRBV28; clone size: many; CDR3 length: 15; CDR3 DNA: TGTGCCAGCAGTTTTATGGGGGGCCTTTTGGACTACCAGCATTTT; CDR3 protein: CASSFMGGLLDYQHF